A selection of T cell receptor beta chains follows, all from one sample in a study of blood T cell repertoires in COVID-19. Using immunoSEQ multiplex PCR, the repertoire was profiled, and TCRdb retains in-frame clones only, with some absent. This table has around 300,000 clones, roughly 86% appearing once. Sequencing was done on a sample of PBMCs or T cells enriched from blood (not recorded which). Receptor source: a woman aged 25 to 39 who had recovered from COVID-19. The CDR3 runs from the conserved cysteine through the conserved F or W. The D gene is left open where the match is weak. Size tells how often a clone was seen (once, few, many) or the class of an expanded clone, and some rows leave it out.

CASTSGRSYEQYF,TGTGCCAGTACTAGCGGGAGGTCCTACGAGCAGTACTTC,NA,TRBD2,TRBV7-9,TRBJ2-7
CAWSVRGIYGYTF,TGTGCCTGGAGTGTACGAGGGATCTATGGCTACACCTTC,NA,NA,TRBV30,TRBJ1-2
CADYGPNYGYTF,TGTGCGGACTACGGGCCTAACTATGGCTACACCTTC,NA,NA,TRBV28,TRBJ1-2
CASGLAGEQYF,TGTGCCAGCGGTTTAGCGGGAGAGCAGTACTTC,NA,TRBD2,TRBV9,TRBJ2-7
CSASRGEGYGYTF,TGCAGTGCTAGTAGAGGGGAGGGCTATGGCTACACCTTC,NA,NA,TRBV20-1,TRBJ1-2
CASSPRDRLFRANVLTF,TGTGCCAGCAGCCCGCGGGACAGGTTATTCAGGGCCAACGTCCTGACTTTC,NA,TRBD1,TRBV5-6,TRBJ2-6
CASSLFQGLDTEAFF,TGTGCCAGCAGTTTGTTTCAGGGGTTGGACACTGAAGCTTTCTTT,NA,NA,TRBV28,TRBJ1-1
CASSHAEKLFF,TGTGCCAGCAGCCACGCGGAAAAACTGTTTTTT,NA,NA,TRBV3-1/TRBV3-2,TRBJ1-4
CASSPAGFGYEQYF,TGCGCCAGCAGCCCTGCAGGTTTTGGCTACGAGCAGTACTTC,NA,NA,TRBV5-1,TRBJ2-7
CASSAPEGTQYF,TGTGCCAGCAGCGCCCCCGAGGGGACCCAGTACTTC,NA,NA,TRBV9,TRBJ2-5
CASSLSPATGATNYGYTF,TGCGCCAGCAGCTTGTCTCCCGCCACGGGTGCGACCAACTATGGCTACACCTTC,NA,NA,TRBV5-1,TRBJ1-2
CASVPPGTGELFF,TGTGCCAGCGTCCCCCCGGGGACCGGGGAGCTGTTTTTT,NA,NA,TRBV2,TRBJ2-2
CASSRRAYGYTF,TGTGCCAGCAGCCGCAGGGCGTATGGCTACACCTTC,NA,NA,TRBV14,TRBJ1-2
CSVLRRGNTEAFF,TGCAGCGTGCTCAGGAGGGGAAACACTGAAGCTTTCTTT,few,NA,TRBV29-1,TRBJ1-1
CASSFVDRANATNEKLFF,TGTGCCAGCAGCTTCGTGGACAGGGCTAATGCAACTAATGAAAAACTGTTTTTT,NA,TRBD1,TRBV7-4,TRBJ1-4
CASSELTGTAYNEQFF,TGTGCCAGCAGTGAACTCACCGGGACAGCATACAATGAGCAGTTCTTC,NA,TRBD1,TRBV6-1,TRBJ2-1
CASSPPFVQEGNSPLHF,TGTGCCAGCAGTCCTCCCTTCGTGCAGGAGGGCAATTCACCCCTCCACTTT,NA,NA,TRBV27,TRBJ1-6
CASSRGALGQETQYF,TGTGCCAGCAGCCGGGGGGCACTTGGGCAAGAGACCCAGTACTTC,NA,NA,TRBV11-3,TRBJ2-5
CASSFSGNGYTF,TGTGCCAGCAGTTTTTCAGGGAATGGCTACACCTTC,NA,NA,TRBV28,TRBJ1-2
CASSLVAHEQFF,TGTGCCAGCAGCTTAGTTGCGCATGAGCAGTTCTTC,few,NA,TRBV13,TRBJ2-1
CASSIPGTGVAYEQYF,TGTGCTAGCAGTATTCCGGGGACAGGGGTTGCCTACGAGCAGTACTTC,NA,TRBD1,TRBV7-7,TRBJ2-7
CASSLDGTGPYEQYF,TGTGCCAGCAGCTTAGATGGGACAGGGCCCTACGAGCAGTACTTC,NA,TRBD1,TRBV7-6,TRBJ2-7
CASSGSGTLSTDTQYF,TGTGCCAGCAGTGGTTCCGGGACACTTAGCACAGATACGCAGTATTTT,NA,NA,TRBV6-1,TRBJ2-3
CASSSTSFGTGHLTGSYEQYF,TGCGCCAGCAGCTCGACGTCCTTTGGGACAGGACATCTGACCGGCTCCTACGAGCAGTACTTC,NA,TRBD1,TRBV5-1,TRBJ2-7
CASSFSENGNTIYF,TGCGCCAGCAGCTTCAGCGAGAATGGAAACACCATATATTTT,NA,NA,TRBV5-1,TRBJ1-3
CSVGLAGQETQYF,TGCAGCGTTGGGCTAGCGGGCCAAGAGACCCAGTACTTC,NA,TRBD2,TRBV29-1,TRBJ2-5
CASSYTVRDSLTDTQYF,TGTGCCAGCAGTTACACAGTCCGGGACAGCCTCACAGATACGCAGTATTTT,NA,TRBD1,TRBV6-2/TRBV6-3,TRBJ2-3
CAISPPEGSGNTIYF,TGTGCCATCAGCCCCCCGGAGGGATCTGGAAACACCATATATTTT,few,NA,TRBV10-3,TRBJ1-3
CASSSSGVLHGYTF,TGTGCCAGCAGCTCCTCAGGGGTACTCCATGGCTACACCTTC,few,NA,TRBV7-8,TRBJ1-2
CASSTPSGFRYEQYF,TGTGCCAGCAGCACGCCTAGCGGGTTTCGCTACGAGCAGTACTTC,NA,TRBD2,TRBV7-9,TRBJ2-7
CASSKFRDSYNSPLHF,TGTGCCAGCAGCAAATTCCGGGACTCCTATAATTCACCCCTCCACTTT,once,NA,TRBV21-1,TRBJ1-6
CASSLLQGNYGYTF,TGTGCCAGCAGTTTACTCCAGGGCAACTATGGCTACACCTTC,NA,NA,TRBV27,TRBJ1-2
CASSSLTSGGEVSETQYF,TGTGCCAGCAGCTCCCTGACTAGCGGGGGGGAGGTGTCAGAGACCCAGTACTTC,NA,TRBD2,TRBV11-3,TRBJ2-5
CASSPRGYEQYF,TGTGCCAGCAGCCCCCGGGGCTACGAGCAGTACTTC,NA,NA,TRBV5-4,TRBJ2-7
CSLLLAGRGNQPQHF,TGCAGCCTCCTGCTTGCGGGGAGAGGCAATCAGCCCCAGCATTTT,NA,NA,TRBV29-1,TRBJ1-5
CASSVAFGQPQHF,TGTGCCAGCAGCGTAGCTTTCGGTCAGCCCCAGCATTTT,few,NA,TRBV9,TRBJ1-5
CASSEGEGAGYTDTQYF,TGTGCCAGCAGTGAGGGCGAAGGGGCAGGTTACACAGATACGCAGTATTTT,NA,NA,TRBV2,TRBJ2-3
CASRRTRGSDGAYNEQFF,TGTGCCAGCAGGCGAACTAGAGGTTCCGATGGGGCCTACAATGAGCAGTTCTTC,NA,NA,TRBV6-6,TRBJ2-1